The clone carrying this TCR beta chain came up many times. Its target is not known. TCRbeta library construction was performed incorporating unique molecular identifiers. TCRdb itself ran the PCR reads through MiXCR, one entry per CDR3 protein. In the table there are about 29,000 distinct CDR3 sequences, about 5.8% of which are singletons. Germline loops: CDR1 SEHNR, CDR2 FQNEAQ (reference sequence). This CDR3 region has 17 residues. The trim removed 5 bases at V and 4 bases at J, leaving 13 bases unmatched. These data originate in a study of T-cell reconstitution after alpha-beta-depleted transplantation in children. General study findings and limits: For some patients, TCRbeta diversity was high at day 60 because of recipient T cells and thymic progenitors that survived. Once a year had passed after transplant, T-cell counts and diversity came mostly from newly produced T cells. Reportedly, only several hundred clones from non-depleted graft cells drove alpha-beta T-cell counts at about two months.

The clonotype comes from a male patient between 5 and 17 years old who had a stem cell transplant for acute myeloid leukemia, so the T cells may come from the graft donor. Source: PBMCs, mostly from graft donor cells, taken 180 days after TCRalphabeta/CD19-depleted stem cell transplant. The rearrangement uses TRBV7-9 and TRBJ2-7; TRBD1 matches at 11 bases. The CDR3: CASSLTPRTGGLYEQYF. The CDR3 nucleotides read TGTGCCAGCAGCCTAACCCCCCGGACAGGGGGCCTTTACGAGCAGTACTTC.